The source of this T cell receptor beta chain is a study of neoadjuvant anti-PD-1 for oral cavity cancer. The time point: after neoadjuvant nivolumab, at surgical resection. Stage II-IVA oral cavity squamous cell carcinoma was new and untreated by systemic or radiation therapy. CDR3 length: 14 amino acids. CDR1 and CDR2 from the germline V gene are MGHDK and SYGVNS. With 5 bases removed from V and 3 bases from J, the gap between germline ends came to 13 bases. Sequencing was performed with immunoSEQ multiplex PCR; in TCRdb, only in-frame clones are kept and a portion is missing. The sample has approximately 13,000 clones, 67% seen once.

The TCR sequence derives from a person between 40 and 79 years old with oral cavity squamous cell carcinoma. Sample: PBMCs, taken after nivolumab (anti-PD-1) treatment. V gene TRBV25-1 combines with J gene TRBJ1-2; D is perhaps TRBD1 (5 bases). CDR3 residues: CASSLPGWDYGYTF. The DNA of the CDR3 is TGTGCCAGCAGTCTTCCAGGGTGGGACTATGGCTACACCTTC.